This T cell receptor beta chain was identified in a study of blood T cell repertoires in COVID-19 (dated by TCRdb to 2020 to 2022). Study-wide context: The collaborator samples originated in the United States, Italy and Spain and spanned the acute and convalescent phases of COVID-19. The prospective study material was composed of cDNA or gDNA derived from T cells, B-cell-depleted T cells, or PBMCs. Deeply sampled blood TCRbeta repertoires from subjects exposed to, actively infected with, or recovered from COVID-19 were included in the dataset. A freely available public database, intended as a resource for researchers studying the immune response to SARS-CoV-2, is where the repertoires were released. The samples were drawn from two sources: the first 160 participants of the ongoing ImmuneRACE study, and 1,254 subjects contributed by 6 global collaborators. Nearly every sample came with metadata listing a de-identified subject ID, COVID-19 status, age in years and sex. HLA class I and class II types, where available, came from metadata supplied by the sample provider rather than from assay-based typing.

In Seattle, one collaborating source enrolled patients while the infection was active and tracked those patients longitudinally over the course of disease. Collaborating institutions collected whole blood in K2EDTA tubes following their own protocols. For TCRbeta analysis, collaborators shipped samples as frozen whole blood, isolated PBMCs, or DNA extracted from either of those sample types. V loses 3 bases at its end and J loses 4 bases; junction bases beyond the gene matches: 3. CDR1 DFQATT and CDR2 SNEGSKA are derived from the germline V gene (reference sequence). The CDR3 starts with the cysteine, ends with the phenylalanine, and has 14 residues. Here the CDR3 DNA is all that survives: 42 bases in frame from base 1. The immunoSEQ Assay, a bias-controlled multiplex PCR, was used to amplify TCRbeta CDR3 regions from genomic DNA. On the study's bioinformatics: The number of nucleated cells in each sample was estimated from the amplification of reference gene primers within the assay. Sequence reads were collapsed and filtered to measure the absolute abundance of every unique TCRbeta CDR3 rearrangement. Productive Simpson clonality was computed per sample as the square root of Simpson's diversity index over productive rearrangements. Imported from immuneACCESS, the table was reduced by TCRdb to in-frame sequences with V and J called. These copies leave out some clones; in studies compared against another copy, an unresolved V gene accounts for under half, and the cause of the remainder is not known. The DNA was the basis for D and trimming; V, J and clone size are from that table. This sample gives 80,000 to 100,000 clones in total; around 90% of them show up just once. Around 4% of the sample is held by the ten biggest clonotypes.

Study-wide conclusions, independent of this receptor: The amount of clinical and demographic metadata varied by source and participant and was provided uncurated.

As to this clone: Its antigen is unknown. Nothing much larger sits one base from this clone, and base qualities are not available.

The chain is assembled from TRBV20-1 and TRBJ2-3; 11 nucleotides in the junction match TRBD1. The receptor comes from a human donor with COVID-19, enrolled during active disease. The donor label of this sample is uncertain. Sequencing used peripheral blood. The CDR3 has the sequence CSASPGQGADTQYF. The DNA sequence follows: TGCAGTGCTAGTCCGGGACAGGGGGCAGATACGCAGTATTTT.